These 24 T cell receptor beta chains share one sample of origin, sequenced in a study of response to subunit inactivated influenza vaccine. A single record per CDR3 protein comes from TCRdb applying MiXCR to the RT-PCR reads. The sample consists of hundreds of thousands of distinct CDR3 sequences, 14% of them appearing once. The sequencing used PBMCs from blood, collected around 14 days before vaccination. All receptors come from a man aged 50 to 60 who received an inactivated influenza vaccine.

The rearrangement uses TRBV29-1 and TRBJ1-1, with D hard to call. The CDR3 spans 10 residues. The germline gives CDR1 SQVTM, CDR2 ANQGSEA. V was clipped by 8 bases and J by 5 bases, with 9 bases between them. The DNA for the CDR3 is TGCAGCACTAGTTGGACTGAAGCTTTCTTT. It codes for CSTSWTEAFF.

The chain couples TRBV5-6 to TRBJ2-1; no firm D call. Per germline, CDR1 SGHDT and CDR2 YYEEEE. The CDR3 has 15 amino acids. The germline V and J ends were trimmed by 5 bases and 0 bases, with 12 bases remaining between them. The DNA of the CDR3 is TGTGCCAGCAGTCGCGGCGCTACCTCCTACAATGAGCAGTTCTTC. It is translated as CASSRGATSYNEQFF.

This clonotype was found many times. V and J are TRBV7-2 and TRBJ2-5; D gene unclear. The CDR3 is 14 amino acids. Germline CDR1 reads SGHTA; CDR2 reads FQGNSA. Trimming removed 1 base at V and 5 bases at J, with 11 bases between. CDR3 residues: CASSLVYLGETQYF. The CDR3 nucleotides are TGTGCCAGCAGCTTAGTTTACTTGGGGGAGACCCAGTACTTC.

In its sample, this clonotype was seen a few times. The chain joins TRBV5-5 to TRBJ2-1; 8 nucleotides match TRBD2. V was clipped by 3 bases and J by 4 bases; unmatched bases: 3. Germline V CDR1 and CDR2: SGHKS, YYEKEE (reference sequence). CDR3 length equals 14 residues. The CDR3 here is CASSSGREYNEQFF. The CDR3, as DNA: TGTGCCAGCAGCTCCGGGAGGGAGTACAATGAGCAGTTCTTC.

This clonotype was picked up a small number of times. The chain joins TRBV20-1 to TRBJ2-1, with a weak D call TRBD2 (5 bases). CDR1 is DFQATT and CDR2 is SNEGSKA in the germline V gene (reference sequence). The CDR3 totals 18 residues. Trimming took 1 base from V and 0 from J, leaving 19 bases between them. The CDR3 sequence is CSARGQERLPSSYNEQFF. The CDR3 coding sequence is TGCAGTGCTAGAGGCCAAGAAAGACTACCTAGCTCCTACAATGAGCAGTTCTTC.

This clonotype was seen more than once but under ten times. The rearrangement links TRBV5-1 to TRBJ2-5; 7 bases match TRBD2. V was pared by 4 bases and J by 4 bases, with 7 bases of the junction left unmatched. The germline gives CDR1 SGHRS, CDR2 YFSETQ. The CDR3 contains 14 residues. The CDR3 spells CASSVSGGPETQYF. The CDR3 DNA sequence: TGCGCCAGCAGCGTCTCGGGGGGACCAGAGACCCAGTACTTC.

This clonotype has at least ten counts. This rearrangement joins TRBV12-3 or TRBV12-4 to TRBJ1-1, with 8 bases lining up with TRBD1. The CDR3 loop spans 15 amino acids. V shed 6 bases and J 4 bases; nucleotides not matched to a gene: 10. The DNA of the CDR3 is TGTGCCAGCAGGGGACAGGCGGTTAAGAGCACTGAAGCTTTCTTT. It translates to CASRGQAVKSTEAFF.

This clonotype has a count of ten or more. The chain couples TRBV5-1 to TRBJ1-6, with 9 bases that match TRBD1. Per the germline V gene, CDR1 is SGHRS and CDR2 is YFSETQ. Unmatched junction bases numbered 8, after V lost 4 bases and J lost 12 bases. The CDR3 contains 14 residues. CDR3 protein: CASSPGTGQQPLHF. CDR3 nucleotides: TGCGCCAGCAGCCCCGGGACAGGGCAGCAACCCCTCCACTTT.

This clonotype was picked up a small number of times. In DNA form, the CDR3 reads TGCAGTGCCATTAACAGGGGAGGGTATGAAAAACTGTTTTTT. Protein: CSAINRGGYEKLFF. The chain couples TRBV20-1 to TRBJ1-4; 7 bases agree with TRBD1. V trimming: 6 bases; J trimming: 6 bases; junction bases outside the gene matches: 10. Germline V lookup: CDR1 DFQATT, CDR2 SNEGSKA (reference sequence). The CDR3 runs to 14 residues.

This clonotype showed up just a few times. The genes are TRBV29-1 and TRBJ1-1; the D is unclear. Trimming stripped 2 bases from V and 0 bases from J, with 7 bases between. The germline V gene encodes CDR1 SQVTM and CDR2 ANQGSEA. The CDR3 covers 13 residues. CDR3 protein: CSVEKQMNTEAFF. CDR3 DNA sequence: TGCAGCGTTGAAAAACAGATGAACACTGAAGCTTTCTTT. Full variable domain (rest looked up from reference TRBV29-1 and TRBJ1-1): SAVISQKPSRDICQRGTSLTIQCQVDSQVTMMFWYRQQPGQSLTLIATANQGSEATYESGFVIDKFPISRPNLTFSTLTVSNMSPEDSSIYLCSVEKQMNTEAFFGQGTRLTVV.

This chain links TRBV10-3 with TRBJ2-7, with TRBD1 identical over 7 bases. CDR1 and CDR2 (germline): ENHRY, SYGVKD. The length of the CDR3 is 15 residues. The V and J ends lost 3 bases and 3 bases, in that order; junction bases with no gene match: 8. The CDR3 sequence: CAISDQTGSYYEQYF. In nucleotides, the CDR3 is TGTGCCATCAGTGATCAGACAGGGTCTTACTACGAGCAGTACTTC.

The V and J genes are TRBV18 and TRBJ2-5, with D possibly TRBD1 on 6 matching bases. The CDR3 is made up of 15 amino acids. From germline, CDR1 is KGHSH and CDR2 LQKENI. V lost 1 base, J lost 6 bases, and 15 bases lay in between. This CDR3 reads CASSPLGQSTKTQYF. The CDR3 nucleotides read TGTGCCAGCTCACCACTAGGACAGAGTACGAAGACCCAGTACTTC. The variable domain in full, completed from reference TRBV18 and TRBJ2-5, reads NAGVMQNPRHLVRRRGQEARLRCSPMKGHSHVYWYRQLPEEGLKFMVYLQKENIIDESGMPKERFSAEFPKEGPSILRIQQVVRGDSAAYFCASSPLGQSTKTQYFGPGTRLLVL.

This clonotype is a singleton in its sample. The chain links TRBV7-9 to TRBJ2-5; tentatively, D is TRBD1 or TRBD2 (5 bases each). V was shortened by 5 bases and J by 4 bases, with 14 bases between the two germline ends. Germline V CDR1 and CDR2: SEHNR, FQNEAQ (reference sequence). This CDR3 has 14 amino acids. The CDR3 spells CASSNRRERETQYF. DNA of the CDR3: TGTGCCAGCAGCAACCGCAGGGAGCGAGAGACCCAGTACTTC. Combining the CDR3 with reference TRBV7-9 and TRBJ2-5 gives the whole variable domain DTGVSQNPRHKITKRGQNVTFRCDPISEHNRLYWYRQTLGQGPEFLTYFQNEAQLEKSRLLSDRFSAERPKGSFSTLEIQRTEQGDSAMYLCASSNRRERETQYFGPGTRLLVL.

In this sample, this clonotype turned up many times. The genes are TRBV15 and TRBJ1-4; D remains unclear. The CDR3 has 16 amino acids. V lost 1 base and J 0 bases, leaving 9 bases between the germline ends. Germline-derived CDR1 and CDR2 are LNHNV and YYDKDF (reference sequence). As DNA, the CDR3 is TGTGCCACCAGCAGAGGACGGATTGCAACTAATGAAAAACTGTTTTTT. Amino acid sequence: CATSRGRIATNEKLFF.

This sequence joins TRBV4-3 and TRBJ1-2, with TRBD1 matching over 7 bases. Germline loops: CDR1 LGHNA, CDR2 YSLEER. J was trimmed by 5 bases and V by 3 bases; bases with no gene match: 12. This CDR3 contains 16 residues. The CDR3 reads CASSQEPGQTLYGYTF. As DNA, the CDR3 is TGCGCCAGCAGCCAGGAACCGGGACAGACTCTTTATGGCTACACCTTC.

This clonotype was counted at least ten times. V gene TRBV12-3 or TRBV12-4 combines with J gene TRBJ2-7, with 8 bases that match TRBD2. The CDR3 spans 14 residues. The junction had 5 bases not matched to a gene; V was cut back by 4 bases and J by 3 bases. CDR3: CASSYTAGDYEQYF. The CDR3 DNA reads as TGTGCCAGCAGTTATACAGCGGGGGACTACGAGCAGTACTTC.

A few counts support this clonotype. The chain combines TRBV29-1 with TRBJ2-7, with D perhaps TRBD1 or TRBD2 (5 bases each). The CDR3 runs 14 residues. The germline gives CDR1 SQVTM, CDR2 ANQGSEA. V shed 8 bases and J shed 0 bases, with 17 bases lying between them. CDR3 sequence reads: CSFLSGTASYEQYF. The CDR3, as DNA: TGCAGCTTTTTGTCTGGGACGGCCTCCTACGAGCAGTACTTC.

This clonotype was found many times. This chain uses TRBV3-1 with TRBJ2-1; 7 nucleotides align to TRBD2. This CDR3 is 15 amino acids long. V dropped 6 bases and J dropped 4; count of bases not matched to a gene: 9. In germline, CDR1 is LGHDT, CDR2 YNNKEL (reference sequence). The CDR3 sequence is CASSDTGGPYNEQFF. CDR3 coding DNA: TGTGCCAGCAGTGATACGGGGGGTCCATACAATGAGCAGTTCTTC.

The gene calls are TRBV20-1 and TRBJ1-1, with 9 bases identical to TRBD1. The CDR3 is 13 residues long. Germline CDR1 DFQATT, CDR2 SNEGSKA (reference sequence). The V segment lost 4 bases and the J segment 5 bases; nucleotides outside the gene matches: 5. CDR3 nucleotides: TGCAGTGCTACGAGACAGGGGGGAACTGAAGCTTTCTTT. Translating it yields CSATRQGGTEAFF.

This clonotype was detected only a few times. The J gene is TRBJ1-1, the V gene TRBV7-9, with 8 positions matching TRBD1. V lost 5 bases, J lost 4 bases, and 6 bases stayed unmatched. This CDR3 is built from 14 residues. Germline V gives CDR1 SEHNR, CDR2 FQNEAQ (reference sequence). The CDR3 nucleotides read TGTGCCAGCAGCACCCGGACAGGGCCCACTGAAGCTTTCTTT. Residues: CASSTRTGPTEAFF.

Only a few counts were recorded for this clonotype. The V and J genes are TRBV20-1 and TRBJ1-2, with 7 bases that match TRBD1. This CDR3 contains 14 residues. Unmatched junction bases numbered 11, after V lost 5 bases and J lost 5 bases. The V gene's germline CDR1 is DFQATT and CDR2 SNEGSKA (reference sequence). The CDR3: CSADNPGTAYGYTF. The CDR3 DNA reads TGCAGTGCTGACAACCCCGGGACAGCGTATGGCTACACCTTC.

The V gene is TRBV12-3 or TRBV12-4, the J gene TRBJ2-7, with 9 nucleotides matching TRBD1. Trimming took 7 bases from V and 3 from J; bases not matched to a gene: 4. There are 13 residues in the CDR3. The CDR3 here is CASTRDRVYEQYF. In DNA, the CDR3 is TGTGCCAGCACCCGGGACAGGGTCTACGAGCAGTACTTC.

This clonotype was picked up a small number of times. The CDR3 nucleotides read TGTGCCAGCAGCCAGGGCAGCAGGGAAAAACTGTTTTTT. This gives the protein CASSQGSREKLFF. This chain links TRBV7-8 with TRBJ1-4; possibly TRBD1 for D (5 bases). CDR3 length: 13 residues. Looked up from germline, CDR1 is SGHVS and CDR2 is FQNEAQ. The V end lost 5 bases, the J end lost 8 bases, and 12 bases lay between the germline ends. The full variable domain, completed using reference TRBV7-8 and TRBJ1-4, is GAGVSQSPRYKVAKRGQDVALRCDPISGHVSLFWYQQALGQGPEFLTYFQNEAQLDKSGLPSDRFFAERPEGSVSTLKIQRTQQEDSAVYLCASSQGSREKLFFGSGTQLSVL.

The chain couples TRBV19 to TRBJ1-1; D is uncertain. Germline V gene sequence: CDR1 LNHDA, CDR2 SQIVND (reference sequence). Trimming took 1 base from V and 0 from J, leaving 12 bases between them. The CDR3 spans 16 residues. Here the CDR3 DNA reads TGTGCCAGTAGTATAGGAACAGCTTATATGAACACTGAAGCTTTCTTT. Its protein is CASSIGTAYMNTEAFF.